The clone carrying this T cell receptor beta chain was detected ten times or more. TCRdb ran MiXCR on the PCR reads and lists one entry per CDR3 protein. The table has more than 70,000 distinct CDR3 sequences, around 54% seen once. V was pared by 1 base and J by 2 bases, with 12 bases between. Germline assignment: CDR1 SGHVS and CDR2 FQNEAQ. The CDR3 has 15 residues. This entry comes from a study of CDR3 diversity in severe acne. V is TRBV7-8 and J is TRBJ2-7; D possibly corresponds to TRBD1 (6 bases). The specimen was blood. The receptor comes from a male donor with severe acne vulgaris. Written as DNA, the CDR3 is TGTGCCAGCAGCTTAGGGGGGACACAAACCTACGAGCAGTACTTC. Translation: CASSLGGTQTYEQYF.